Each of the 14 T cell receptor beta chains below was sequenced from the same sample in a study of T cells in Graves' hyperthyroidism and ophthalmopathy. TCR beta CDR3 regions were amplified from RNA transcripts. RT-PCR in the first round (using the HTBI primer set) targeted the TCR CDR3. TCRdb re-called the multiplex PCR reads with MiXCR, one entry per CDR3 protein. The sample contains about 600,000 distinct CDR3 sequences, roughly 15% of which appear only once. Material: blood. The receptors shown here come from a woman between 50 and 59 years old with Graves' ophthalmopathy.

This clonotype has at least ten counts. The rearrangement links TRBV29-1 to TRBJ2-5; D tentatively reads TRBD1 or TRBD2 (5 bases each). This CDR3 contains 14 residues. Germline V lookup: CDR1 SQVTM, CDR2 ANQGSEA. V was trimmed by 5 bases and J by 2 bases, leaving 15 bases between them. CDR3 amino acids: CSVPYGTAQETQYF. The CDR3 bases are TGCAGCGTTCCTTACGGGACGGCGCAAGAGACCCAGTACTTC.

This clonotype was counted a few times. The genes are TRBV13 and TRBJ1-4; D may be TRBD1 (5 bases). V gave up 5 bases and J gave up 3 bases, with 13 bases separating them. Germline V gives CDR1 PRHDT, CDR2 FYEKMQ (reference sequence). CDR3 length: 15 amino acids. Here the CDR3 DNA reads TGTGCCAGCAGCGTGAAGGGGATGGCTAATGAAAAACTGTTTTTT. Translated, it gives CASSVKGMANEKLFF.

This rearrangement joins TRBV6-2 or TRBV6-3 to TRBJ1-2, with D possibly matching TRBD1 (5 bases). V lost 7 bases and J lost 7, with 10 bases in between. Germline CDR1 reads MNHEY; CDR2 reads SVGEGT. The CDR3 runs to 11 residues. This CDR3 reads CASNQGSGYTF. CDR3 bases: TGTGCCAGCAACCAGGGTTCTGGCTACACCTTC.

This clonotype was detected many times. This rearrangement joins TRBV7-2 to TRBJ1-1; TRBD1 might be the D (6 bases). V dropped 3 bases and J dropped 4 bases, with 12 bases sitting between them. Germline CDR1 is SGHTA and CDR2 is FQGNSA. CDR3 length: 14 residues. This chain's CDR3 is CASSLERGTTEAFF. DNA for the CDR3: TGTGCCAGCAGCTTGGAGAGGGGGACCACTGAAGCTTTCTTT.

On this clonotype itself: A much larger clone is a single base away; this may be a read error. V and J are TRBV28 and TRBJ1-2; no clear D. Germline CDR1 and CDR2: MDHEN and SYDVKM. The CDR3 length is 16 residues. The chain's CDR3 is CASSSAQPQYYYGYAF. CDR3 DNA: TGTGCCAGCAGTTCTGCCCAGCCGCAATACTACTATGGCTACGCCTTC.

This clonotype has a single count. The chain is built from TRBV9 and TRBJ2-1, with a weak D call TRBD2 (5 bases). Germline CDR1 SGDLS, CDR2 YYNGEE. The CDR3 runs 14 residues. V was cut by 6 bases and J by 9 bases, with 19 bases left in between. Here the CDR3 DNA reads TGTGCCAGCAAGGGAAGCGGTATCAGCAGTGAGCAGTTCTTC. It translates to CASKGSGISSEQFF.

V gene TRBV6-1 combines with J gene TRBJ2-5; tentative D call: TRBD1 (6 bases). Trimming left V 5 bases short and J 11 bases short, with 18 bases between. The CDR3 runs to 13 residues. CDR1 is MNHNS, CDR2 SASEGT, per germline. In nucleotides, the CDR3 is TGTGCCAGCAGTCCCAAGAGGGGGTTGATACAGTACTTC. Amino acids: CASSPKRGLIQYF.

As concerns this clonotype: A single base separates this from a much larger clone, so it may be a read error. This chain uses TRBV27 with TRBJ2-7; tentatively, D is TRBD1 (6 bases). CDR1 and CDR2 from the germline V gene are MNHEY and SMNVEV (reference sequence). The CDR3 runs 15 residues. Trimming shortened V by 5 bases and J by 7 bases, and 21 bases separated the two germline ends. This CDR3 is CASSRGTRGGGEQYF. The CDR3, as DNA: TGTGCCAGCAGTCGAGGGACACGGGGCGGAGGAGAGCAGTACTTC.

The chain recombines TRBV19 with TRBJ2-1, with D perhaps matching TRBD1 (6 bases). V was clipped by 4 bases and J by 4 bases, with 11 bases between them. The CDR3 is 14 amino acids. The germline V gene has CDR1 LNHDA and CDR2 SQIVND (reference sequence). In DNA, the CDR3 is TGTGCCAGTAGTACCCGACAGGTTTACAATGAGCAGTTCTTC. It is translated as CASSTRQVYNEQFF.

This sequence joins TRBV5-1 and TRBJ2-4; D is possibly TRBD2 (5 bases). Trimming removed 4 bases at V and 5 bases at J, with 13 bases between. CDR1 is SGHRS and CDR2 is YFSETQ in the germline V gene. The CDR3 sequence is 14 residues long. The CDR3 bases are TGCGCCAGCAGCAGCTCGGGGTCCCAAAACATTCAGTACTTC. Its translation: CASSSSGSQNIQYF.

The chain uses TRBV28 and TRBJ1-4; a possible D gene is TRBD1 (6 bases). This CDR3 has 14 amino acids. Per germline, CDR1 MDHEN and CDR2 SYDVKM. Between the trimmed V and J ends, which lost 9 bases and 8 bases, there was a span of 19 bases. This CDR3 is CASSTRGLREKLFF. DNA of the CDR3: TGTGCCAGTTCCACCAGGGGACTAAGGGAAAAACTGTTTTTT. The whole variable domain, remainder taken from reference TRBV28 and TRBJ1-4, is DVKVTQSSRYLVKRTGEKVFLECVQDMDHENMFWYRQDPGLGLRLIYFSYDVKMKEKGDIPEGYSVSREKKERFSLILESASTNQTSMYLCASSTRGLREKLFFGSGTQLSVL.

This clonotype has a count of ten or more. The chain combines TRBV10-2 with TRBJ2-5; TRBD1 matches 11 bases. CDR1 and CDR2 (germline): WSHSY, SAAADI. The CDR3 contains 15 residues. V gave up 5 bases and J gave up 4 bases; unmatched junction bases: 6. The CDR3 nucleotides are TGCGCCAGCAGTCCATCCGGGACAGGGGGAGAGACCCAGTACTTC. This translates into CASSPSGTGGETQYF.

V gene TRBV12-5 combines with J gene TRBJ2-1; 7 nucleotides agree with TRBD1. V lost 4 bases to trimming and J lost 7 bases; unmatched junction nucleotides: 1. The length of the CDR3 is 12 residues. Germline V gene lookup returns CDR1 LGHNT and CDR2 FRNRAP. CDR3 protein: CASGYRGNEQFF. In DNA, the CDR3 is TGTGCTAGTGGTTACAGGGGTAATGAGCAGTTCTTC.

In this sample, this clonotype turned up a few times. The V gene is TRBV29-1, the J gene TRBJ2-7; D perhaps matches TRBD2 (6 bases). V dropped 5 bases and J dropped 5 bases, with 19 bases sitting between them. Germline assignment: CDR1 SQVTM and CDR2 ANQGSEA. This CDR3 has 14 residues. The CDR3 spells CSVSRSGTGDEQYF. In DNA form, the CDR3 reads TGCAGCGTTTCTAGATCCGGGACTGGCGACGAGCAGTACTTC.